These T cell receptor beta chains were read from a single sample in a study of radiotherapy plus CTLA-4 blockade in lung cancer. Clones were sequenced by immunoSEQ multiplex PCR, and TCRdb holds only the in-frame ones, with some missing. The sample contains about 60,000 clones, about 80% of which appear only once. Sequenced here: peripheral blood, sampled from a patient treated with radiotherapy plus ipilimumab. Receptors were obtained from a human donor with non-small cell lung cancer who had a partial response to radiotherapy plus ipilimumab. CDR3s leave out the opening cysteine and the closing phenylalanine or tryptophan.

TRBV19	TRBJ1-4	ASSIDRERLF
TRBV7-7	TRBJ1-2	ASNPTGTDYGYT
TRBV9	TRBJ1-6	ASSVVDRGANNSPLH
TRBV5-1	TRBJ2-7	ASSLAGSSYEQY
TRBV28	TRBJ1-2	ASLLGQGNYGYT
TRBV30	TRBJ2-3	AWSTGGDLTQY
TRBV5-6	TRBJ2-3	ASILRGGGFADTQY
TRBV7-2	TRBJ1-4	ASSLAHREKLF
TRBV6-5	TRBJ2-7	ASSYTQGGSYEQY
TRBV6-5	TRBJ1-6	ASSYRGLSNSPLH
TRBV18	TRBJ2-5	ASSGRGGETQY
TRBV5-1	TRBJ2-3	ASSLGPRTGGTDTQY
TRBV28	TRBJ1-5	ASALGQVYGNQPQH
TRBV19	TRBJ2-3	ASTLAGAPTDTQY
TRBV5-1	TRBJ2-5	ASSLGGPETQY
TRBV18	TRBJ1-5	ASGPSNQPQH
TRBV2	TRBJ2-7	ASSVARSSYEQY
TRBV27	TRBJ2-6	ASSLSRLSSGANVLT
TRBV7-9	TRBJ2-7	ASSLGGRPYEQY
TRBV5-4	TRBJ2-7	ASTLEGTYEQY
TRBV6-1	TRBJ2-2	ASSVWTGSTGELF
TRBV13	TRBJ2-3	ASRGTSGPTDTQY
TRBV19	TRBJ1-2	ASSVPGGVYGYT
TRBV5-6	TRBJ1-4	ASSYRSATNEKLF
TRBV7-9	TRBJ2-7	ASSWTSGGAGYEQY
TRBV18	TRBJ2-1	ASSPRDEQF
TRBV11-2	TRBJ2-6	ASSAQGAWGANVLT
TRBV5-4	TRBJ1-2	ASSLGQGNYGYT
TRBV6-5	.	ASSYTRGEYEQY
TRBV4-1	.	ASSQGTGTGWNEQY
TRBV11-1	TRBJ2-1	ASSPGTRSKQF
TRBV5-4	TRBJ2-7	ASRSTGDHEQY
TRBV21-1	TRBJ1-2	ASSKPQIYGYT
TRBV27	TRBJ2-1	ASSLRSSYNEQF
TRBV5-1	TRBJ2-6	ASSLGQGAGGANVLT
TRBV28	TRBJ2-7	ASSSTGTAGTYEQY
TRBV19	TRBJ1-1	ATRTGLDTEAF